Presented here are 18 T cell receptor beta chains from one specimen sequenced in a study of identifying expanded T cells in peripheral blood. Sequencing used immunoSEQ multiplex PCR; TCRdb keeps in-frame clones, though not all of them. The sample has 120,000 or so clones; around four fifths are singletons. Sequencing was carried out using blood. These receptors originate from a person between 18 and 75 years old in good health.

The V gene is TRBV19, the J gene TRBJ1-2, with TRBD1 identical over 9 bases. Germline V gives CDR1 LNHDA, CDR2 SQIVND (reference sequence). There are 18 residues in the CDR3. V shed 5 bases, J shed 6 bases, and the junction held 19 bases outside the gene matches. As DNA, the CDR3 is TGTGCCAGTAGTGCGACGGGAAATACAGGGGGCTCGCTTAATGGCTACACCTTC. It yields the protein CASSATGNTGGSLNGYTF.

V is TRBV11-1 and J is TRBJ2-3, with 10 bases matching TRBD1. The ends lost 1 base at V and 3 bases at J; junction bases unmatched: 4. The CDR3 is 16 amino acids. CDR1 and CDR2 (germline): SGHAT, FQDESV (reference sequence). The CDR3 region is CASSLGDRGRTDTQYF. Here the CDR3 DNA reads TGTGCCAGCAGCTTAGGGGACAGGGGTCGTACAGATACGCAGTATTTT.

V usage is TRBV14 and J usage is TRBJ2-1, with D perhaps matching TRBD1 (6 bases). The CDR3 contains 16 residues. The V end was cut by 6 bases, the J end by 10 bases, with 25 bases between. The germline V gene encodes CDR1 SGHDN and CDR2 FVKESK. CDR3 sequence reads: CASSPRQVILRYEQFF. Written as DNA, the CDR3 is TGTGCCAGCAGTCCCCGACAGGTTATTTTACGCTACGAGCAGTTCTTC.

This chain connects TRBV27 to TRBJ2-1, with TRBD2 matching 9 bases. This CDR3 is built from 15 residues. The germline CDR1 and CDR2 sequences are MNHEY and SMNVEV (reference sequence). V lost 2 bases to trimming and J lost 6 bases; unmatched junction nucleotides: 5. The CDR3 loop is CASSLSSGGTNEQFF. The CDR3 DNA follows: TGTGCCAGCAGTTTAAGTAGCGGGGGAACCAATGAGCAGTTCTTC.

The chain combines TRBV5-4 with TRBJ1-2; TRBD1 matches at 9 bases. V lost 4 bases to trimming and J lost 6 bases; unmatched junction nucleotides: 7. CDR1 is SGHNT, CDR2 YYREEE, per germline (reference sequence). This CDR3 region has 14 residues. The CDR3 is CASSGGQGSDGYTF. As DNA, the CDR3 is TGTGCCAGCAGCGGGGGACAGGGAAGCGATGGCTACACCTTC. Variable domain in full (rest from reference TRBV5-4 and TRBJ1-2): ETGVTQSPTHLIKTRGQQVTLRCSSQSGHNTVSWYQQALGQGPQFIFQYYREEENGRGNFPPRFSGLQFPNYSSELNVNALELDDSALYLCASSGGQGSDGYTFGSGTRLTVV.

The rearrangement joins TRBV6-6 to TRBJ1-1, with D possibly matching TRBD1 (5 bases). Trimming shortened V by 7 bases and J by 5 bases, and 17 bases separated the two germline ends. The CDR3 runs to 14 residues. Germline-derived CDR1 and CDR2 are MNHNY and SVGAGI (reference sequence). The CDR3: CASTSSPGVTEAFF. The CDR3 DNA reads TGTGCCAGCACTTCCTCCCCGGGGGTGACTGAAGCTTTCTTT.

The J gene is TRBJ1-1, the V gene TRBV7-2, with no clear D. CDR3 length: 13 residues. Trimming removed 1 base at V and 1 base at J, with 4 bases between. Germline V gene data show CDR1 as SGHTA and CDR2 as FQGNSA. DNA for the CDR3: TGTGCCAGCAGCTTAGACGCGAACACTGAAGCTTTCTTT. Protein product: CASSLDANTEAFF.

The chain combines TRBV5-6 with TRBJ1-6; 7 bases match TRBD1. V shed 4 bases, J shed 4 bases, and the junction held 14 bases outside the gene matches. Germline V gives CDR1 SGHDT, CDR2 YYEEEE. CDR3 length equals 18 residues. CDR3 residues: CASSPWAGGYSYNSPLHF. As DNA, the CDR3 is TGTGCCAGCAGCCCTTGGGCAGGGGGTTATTCTTATAATTCACCCCTCCACTTT.

This clone turned up a few times. The chain is built from TRBV4-3 and TRBJ1-2, with D possibly TRBD1 on 5 matching bases. This CDR3 spans 16 amino acids. V lost 0 bases to trimming and J lost 2 bases, with 13 bases between them. Per germline, CDR1 LGHNA and CDR2 YSLEER. The CDR3 region is CASSQDDQGANYGYTF. The CDR3 nucleotides are TGCGCCAGCAGCCAAGATGATCAAGGGGCAAACTATGGCTACACCTTC.

The V and J genes are TRBV5-5 and TRBJ1-5; no firm D call. The germline V gene has CDR1 SGHKS and CDR2 YYEKEE (reference sequence). The CDR3 sequence is 13 residues long. Between the trimmed V and J ends, which lost 1 base and 2 bases, there was a span of 4 bases. The CDR3 nucleotides read TGTGCCAGCAGCTTGAGGGGCAATCAGCCCCAGCATTTT. Translation: CASSLRGNQPQHF.

The genes are TRBV9 and TRBJ1-5, with a tentative D call TRBD1 (5 bases). This CDR3 has 15 amino acids. The V gene lost 1 base and the J gene lost 6 bases, with 14 bases spanning the gap. Germline assignment: CDR1 SGDLS and CDR2 YYNGEE. The DNA for the CDR3 is TGTGCCAGCAGCGTATCGGGGGTGATGGGTCAGCCCCAGCATTTT. This gives the protein CASSVSGVMGQPQHF.

CDR3 residues: CASSTGQVDGYTF. DNA of the CDR3: TGTGCCAGCAGTACCGGACAGGTCGACGGCTACACCTTC. The chain is built from TRBV6-5 and TRBJ1-2, with 7 bases that match TRBD1. J lost 8 bases, V lost 5 bases, and 8 bases had no gene match. The CDR3 sequence is 13 residues long. Per germline, CDR1 MNHEY and CDR2 SVGAGI.

CDR3 sequence reads: CASSSGYQPQHF. The CDR3 DNA follows: TGTGCCAGCAGTTCAGGTTATCAGCCCCAGCATTTT. This chain connects TRBV27 to TRBJ1-5; D ambiguous. Trimming pared 4 bases from V and 5 bases from J, leaving 6 bases between. The CDR3 extends over 12 amino acids. In germline, CDR1 is MNHEY, CDR2 SMNVEV (reference sequence).

This chain connects TRBV4-3 to TRBJ1-1, with a tentative D call TRBD1 (5 bases). V was clipped by 3 bases and J by 11 bases, with 16 bases between them. From germline, CDR1 is LGHNA and CDR2 YSLEER. The CDR3 covers 13 residues. The CDR3 DNA reads TGCGCCAGCAGCCAGACGACTCAGGGCAGGGCTTTCTTT. Translation: CASSQTTQGRAFF.

The CDR3 region has the DNA TGTGCCAGCAGTTCCCCGGACCGGAGAGGCTACACCTTC. Residues: CASSSPDRRGYTF. This chain joins TRBV6-6 and TRBJ1-2, with unresolved D. The germline gives CDR1 MNHNY, CDR2 SVGAGI (reference sequence). The CDR3 extends over 13 amino acids. The germline V and J ends were trimmed by 4 bases and 8 bases, with 14 bases remaining between them.

The chain links TRBV4-1 to TRBJ1-3; possible D gene TRBD1, 5 bases. The V gene's germline CDR1 is MGHRA and CDR2 YSYEKL. With 4 bases removed from V and 3 bases from J, the gap between germline ends came to 10 bases. This CDR3 has 14 amino acids. Here the CDR3 reads CASSPGTGGNTIYF. The CDR3 region has the DNA TGCGCCAGCAGCCCCGGGACCGGTGGAAACACCATATATTTT.

V gene TRBV9 combines with J gene TRBJ2-1; 11 bases match TRBD2. The CDR3 covers 17 residues. The germline V gene encodes CDR1 SGDLS and CDR2 YYNGEE. Trimming cost V 0 bases and J 3 bases; bases outside gene matches: 5. The CDR3 nucleotides are TGTGCCAGCAGCGTAGGGGGAGGGACTAGCGGCTACAATGAGCAGTTCTTC. Amino acid sequence: CASSVGGGTSGYNEQFF.

The sample holds a few counts of this clone. V gene TRBV2 combines with J gene TRBJ1-1; maybe TRBD1 (5 bases). V gave up 5 bases and J gave up 5 bases, with 15 bases separating them. CDR3 length: 14 residues. Germline V gene lookup returns CDR1 SNHLY and CDR2 FYNNEI. The CDR3 sequence is CASSIIRVRTEAFF. CDR3 DNA: TGTGCCAGCAGTATTATCAGGGTTAGGACTGAAGCTTTCTTT.